This TCR beta chain was sequenced for a study of metastatic and nonmetastatic thyroid tumors. In the authors' methods: Variation in CDR3 across clinicopathological groups served as the basis for constructing a distant-metastasis classifier in papillary thyroid cancer. TCRdb recomputed clones from the PCR reads via MiXCR. TCRdb's processing, not the authors', yielded these V and J calls. There are 43,000 or so clones in the sample; about 4% occur only once, and 8.5% to 10% lies in the top ten. The CDR3 has 13 residues. Germline V lookup: CDR1 MNHNS, CDR2 SASEGT. Trimming pared 3 bases from V and 7 bases from J, leaving 13 bases between. This clone was picked up a small number of times. Until they underwent thyroid surgery, no patient had received any treatment.

This chain uses TRBV6-1 with TRBJ2-7; D possibly corresponds to TRBD2 (5 bases). The sample consisted of blood. The TCR originated in a female donor with papillary thyroid cancer or a benign thyroid nodule (not recorded which). Some clones in this sample may be carry-over from other donors' samples. The CDR3 nucleotides read TGTGCCAGCAGTGAGCGGTTGACGGGGGAGCAGTACTTC. Its protein product is CASSERLTGEQYF.